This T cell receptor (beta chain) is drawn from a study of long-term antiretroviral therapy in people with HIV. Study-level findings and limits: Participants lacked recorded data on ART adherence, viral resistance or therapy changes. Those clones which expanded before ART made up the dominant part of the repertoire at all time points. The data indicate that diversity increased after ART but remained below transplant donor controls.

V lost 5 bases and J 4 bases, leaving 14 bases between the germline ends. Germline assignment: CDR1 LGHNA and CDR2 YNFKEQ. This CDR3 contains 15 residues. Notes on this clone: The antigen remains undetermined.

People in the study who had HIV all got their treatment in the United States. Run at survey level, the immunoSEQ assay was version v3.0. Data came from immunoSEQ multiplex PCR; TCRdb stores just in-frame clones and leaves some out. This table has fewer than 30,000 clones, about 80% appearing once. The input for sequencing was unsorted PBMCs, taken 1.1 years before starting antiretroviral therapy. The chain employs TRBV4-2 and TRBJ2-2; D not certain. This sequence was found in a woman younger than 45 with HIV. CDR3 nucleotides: TGTGCCAGCAGCAATTCACTGGATCTCACCGGGGAGCTGTTTTTT. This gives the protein CASSNSLDLTGELFF.